This T cell receptor beta chain emerged from a study of cytomegalovirus exposure and HLA in healthy donors. General study findings and limits: Immune exposure information available was restricted to CMV serostatus.

Note on this clone: Its antigen is currently unknown.

The PCR ran on 60 Vbeta and 13 Jbeta primers. Repertoires were generated with immunoSEQ multiplex PCR, while TCRdb's copy carries only in-frame clones and drops some. The sample contains around 64,000 clones, 65% to 90% of which appear only once. The germline V gene encodes CDR1 MDHEN and CDR2 SYDVKM. Trimming removed 2 bases from V and 4 bases from J; junction bases left unmatched: 6. There are 16 residues in the CDR3. Input material: PBMCs. This receptor was taken from a female donor in good health and CMV-seronegative. V usage is TRBV28 and J usage is TRBJ1-1, with 11 positions matching TRBD1. The CDR3 spells CASSLGQGAQGTEAFF. For the CDR3, the DNA is TGTGCCAGCAGTTTAGGACAGGGGGCGCAGGGCACTGAAGCTTTCTTT.